A single sample is the source of the 29 T cell receptor beta chains below, sequenced in a study of shared clonotypes between healthy human individuals. Some clones are missing from TCRdb's copy, which holds only in-frame ones; the method was immunoSEQ multiplex PCR. The table records 90,000 to 100,000 clones, roughly half of them present only once. The material sequenced was PBMCs. The receptors derive from a woman in her forties in good health. Some clones in this sample may be carry-over from other donors' samples.

J is TRBJ2-5 and V is TRBV10-3; D perhaps matches TRBD2 (6 bases). The DNA end lines up better with TRBJ2-7; the J call may be wrong. Germline V gene lookup returns CDR1 ENHRY and CDR2 SYGVKD. The CDR3 consists of 14 residues. DNA for the CDR3: TGTGCCATCAGTGGGACTACCTCGCCCAACGAGCAGTACTTC. The encoded protein is CAISGTTSPNEQYF.

This clone was found many times. This sequence joins TRBV4-2 and TRBJ2-3, with unresolved D. CDR1 and CDR2 (germline): LGHNA, YNFKEQ. There are 15 residues in the CDR3. Between the trimmed V and J ends, which lost 3 bases and 0 bases, there was a span of 10 bases. CDR3 residues: CASSQQETSTDTQYF. Written as DNA, the CDR3 is TGTGCCAGCAGCCAGCAAGAGACTAGCACAGATACGCAGTATTTT.

At least ten counts were recorded for this clone. The gene calls are TRBV7-9 and TRBJ2-7, with D possibly being TRBD2 (5 bases). Germline CDR1 reads SEHNR; CDR2 reads FQNEAQ (reference sequence). This CDR3 region has 15 residues. The germline V and J ends were trimmed by 5 bases and 0 bases, with 14 bases remaining between them. CDR3 in DNA: TGTGCCAGCAGCCGGACTCCCCGCAGCTCCTACGAGCAGTACTTC. Protein: CASSRTPRSSYEQYF.

This sequence joins TRBV4-3 and TRBJ2-3; 11 bases are a match to TRBD2. The germline gives CDR1 LGHNA, CDR2 YSLEER. The CDR3 has 16 residues. The trim removed 4 bases at V and 2 bases at J, leaving 5 bases unmatched. The CDR3 DNA follows: TGCGCCAGCAGCCCGGGACTAGCGGTGATCACAGATACGCAGTATTTT. It specifies CASSPGLAVITDTQYF.

The rearrangement links TRBV23-1 to TRBJ2-1; TRBD1 aligns across 10 bases. TRBV23-1 is noted as an ORF with a role that remains uncertain. This CDR3 region has 15 residues. Germline trimming cut 5 bases from V and 7 bases from J; bases unmatched to any gene: 8. The DNA for the CDR3 is TGCGCCAGCAGTTCCGGGACAGGGGAGTCTAATGAGCAGTTCTTC. This sequence encodes CASSSGTGESNEQFF.

This clone was picked up many times. CDR3 amino acids: CASSGGRPMGYGYTF. The CDR3 DNA sequence: TGTGCCAGCAGTGGGGGCCGCCCGATGGGATATGGCTACACCTTC. The chain is built from TRBV2 and TRBJ1-2, with TRBD1 as a possible D gene (5 bases). The germline V gene has CDR1 SNHLY and CDR2 FYNNEI. The CDR3 is made up of 15 amino acids. Trimming shortened V by 4 bases and J by 5 bases, and 17 bases separated the two germline ends.

This clone was found many times. The chain is built from TRBV5-1 and TRBJ2-1; D remains ambiguous. Germline CDR1 reads SGHRS; CDR2 reads YFSETQ. Trimming left V 2 bases short and J 8 bases short, with 14 bases between. The length of the CDR3 is 14 residues. CDR3 nucleotides: TGCGCCAGCAGCTTCAAGGGCCTAAACGATGAGCAGTTCTTC. It translates to CASSFKGLNDEQFF.

Concerning this clone: The same CDR3 is also encoded by other DNA sequences in this sample. J is TRBJ1-1 and V is TRBV7-9, with D possibly being TRBD1 (5 bases). The CDR3 is 14 residues long. CDR1 and CDR2 from the germline V gene are SEHNR and FQNEAQ (reference sequence). The germline V and J ends were trimmed by 1 base and 2 bases, with 8 bases remaining between them. This chain's CDR3 is CASSLVGGNTEAFF. The DNA for the CDR3 is TGTGCCAGCAGCTTAGTCGGGGGAAACACTGAAGCTTTCTTT.

The chain links TRBV6-6 to TRBJ2-5, with TRBD2 matching over 11 bases. Germline loops: CDR1 MNHNY, CDR2 SVGAGI (reference sequence). The CDR3 is 16 amino acids. The V gene end was trimmed by 0 bases and the J gene end by 5 bases; junction bases not matched to a gene: 5. The CDR3 DNA follows: TGTGCCAGCAGTTACTCGCTAGCGGGAGGTTCGGAGACCCAGTACTTC. It encodes CASSYSLAGGSETQYF.

This chain links TRBV2 with TRBJ2-5; 13 bases are a match to TRBD2. Trimming at V came to 5 bases and at J to 5 bases, leaving 8 bases not matched to a gene. CDR3 length equals 16 residues. Germline assignment: CDR1 SNHLY and CDR2 FYNNEI. The CDR3 loop reads CASSSGLAGEQETQYF. CDR3 DNA sequence: TGTGCCAGCAGTAGCGGACTAGCGGGAGAACAGGAGACCCAGTACTTC.

A few counts support this clone. A read error may account for a junction end that differs from germline. The CDR3 reads CSVEGGRFPEAFF. In DNA form, the CDR3 reads TGCAGCGTGGAAGGGGGCCGTTTCCCTGAAGCTTTCTTT. This chain joins TRBV29-1 and TRBJ1-1, with 7 bases identical to TRBD1. The CDR3 consists of 13 residues. CDR1 and CDR2 from the germline V gene are SQVTM and ANQGSEA.

The chain combines TRBV5-1 with TRBJ1-5; D is unclear. V dropped 1 base and J dropped 2 bases, with 13 bases sitting between them. Per the germline V gene, CDR1 is SGHRS and CDR2 is YFSETQ. The length of the CDR3 is 16 residues. The DNA of the CDR3 is TGCGCCAGCAGCTTGTTAGGACCCGGGGGCAATCAGCCCCAGCATTTT. Translating it yields CASSLLGPGGNQPQHF.

The V and J genes are TRBV29-1 and TRBJ2-1; 7 bases line up with TRBD1. Per the germline V gene, CDR1 is SQVTM and CDR2 is ANQGSEA. With 5 bases clipped from V and 7 bases from J, the junction kept 8 bases outside the gene matches. The CDR3 extends over 13 amino acids. The CDR3 DNA follows: TGCAGCGTTTTGCGACAGGGAAGTAATGAGCAGTTCTTC. Its protein product is CSVLRQGSNEQFF.

V is TRBV11-2 and J is TRBJ1-6; D is undetermined. The CDR3 runs to 13 residues. V was trimmed by 7 bases and J by 8 bases, leaving 12 bases between them. Germline V gene sequence: CDR1 SGHAT, CDR2 FQNNGV. The CDR3 here is CASTLRTDSPLHF. For the CDR3, the DNA is TGTGCCAGCACCCTCAGGACGGATTCACCCCTCCACTTT.

The chain combines TRBV18 with TRBJ2-5; 8 bases are shared with TRBD1. The germline CDR1 and CDR2 sequences are KGHSH and LQKENI. The CDR3 length is 14 residues. V lost 5 bases and J lost 3; bases outside the gene matches: 5. The CDR3 bases are TGTGCCAGCTCAACTACAGGGGGTAAAGAGACCCAGTACTTC. As protein: CASSTTGGKETQYF.

The chain carries TRBV14 and TRBJ2-6; tentatively, D is TRBD1 or TRBD2 (6 bases each). The CDR3 is made up of 16 amino acids. Germline loops: CDR1 SGHDN, CDR2 FVKESK. Deletions cut 3 bases from V and 0 bases from J, with 9 bases between. The CDR3 nucleotides are TGTGCCAGCAGCCAGGGGGGCAGCTCTGGGGCCAACGTCCTGACTTTC. Translating gives CASSQGGSSGANVLTF.

As DNA, the CDR3 is TGTGCCATCAGTGAGTCGACGGTGGCCAGGGTCTATGAGCAGTTCTTC. This codes for CAISESTVARVYEQFF. The chain links TRBV10-3 to TRBJ2-1, with D perhaps matching TRBD1 (5 bases). This CDR3 is 16 amino acids long. The germline V gene has CDR1 ENHRY and CDR2 SYGVKD. Trimming removed 0 bases at V and 8 bases at J, with 17 bases between.

The rearrangement uses TRBV5-4 and TRBJ2-5; TRBD2 matches 9 bases. The J call may be faulty, since TRBJ2-7 better matches the DNA end. The germline V gene encodes CDR1 SGHNT and CDR2 YYREEE (reference sequence). CDR3 length: 16 residues. CDR3 in amino acids: CASSLAGASGTYEQYF. For the CDR3, the DNA is TGTGCCAGCAGCTTGGCTGGGGCTAGCGGGACGTACGAGCAGTACTTC.

This clone was picked up one time. The chain couples TRBV4-1 to TRBJ2-3; D gene uncertain. V lost 2 bases to trimming and J lost 6 bases, with 12 bases between them. Germline V gene sequence: CDR1 MGHRA, CDR2 YSYEKL. The CDR3 is 14 amino acids. The CDR3 protein is CASSQPGRFDTQYF. The CDR3 DNA sequence: TGCGCCAGCAGCCAACCAGGACGATTTGATACGCAGTATTTT.

This clone occurred once. This sequence joins TRBV28 and TRBJ1-2, with a possible D match to TRBD1 (6 bases). Germline assignment: CDR1 MDHEN and CDR2 SYDVKM. V was cut by 0 bases and J by 6 bases, with 17 bases left in between. The length of the CDR3 is 16 residues. Written as DNA, the CDR3 is TGTGCCAGCAGTTTATGGGCAGGGGTCGGGGGCCATGGCTACACCTTC. It encodes CASSLWAGVGGHGYTF.

Here the CDR3 reads CAWSLRGGWREQYF. The CDR3 DNA reads TGTGCCTGGAGCCTCCGTGGGGGTTGGCGCGAGCAGTACTTC. The chain employs TRBV30 and TRBJ2-7; D might be TRBD1 or TRBD2, each matching 5 bases. V dropped 3 bases and J dropped 6 bases, with 18 bases sitting between them. The CDR3 is 14 residues long. Germline CDR1 reads GTSNPN; CDR2 reads SVGIG (reference sequence).

This clone was recorded many times. V is TRBV6-5 and J is TRBJ2-5, with D perhaps assigned TRBD1 or TRBD2 (5 bases each). V was pared by 6 bases and J by 3 bases, with 14 bases between. Germline assignment: CDR1 MNHEY and CDR2 SVGAGI. CDR3 length equals 14 residues. CDR3 nucleotides: TGTGCCAGCAGCCCAAGTGAGGGGAAAGAGACCCAGTACTTC. Protein product: CASSPSEGKETQYF.

The rearrangement joins TRBV6-5 to TRBJ2-2; maybe TRBD1 (6 bases). V gave up 2 bases and J gave up 2 bases, with 9 bases separating them. CDR1 and CDR2 from the germline V gene are MNHEY and SVGAGI. This CDR3 has 15 amino acids. The CDR3 nucleotides are TGTGCCAGCAGTTACCGGACAGATAACACCGGGGAGCTGTTTTTT. Translation gives CASSYRTDNTGELFF.

In its sample, this clone ranks as medium-sized. The rearrangement uses TRBV7-2 and TRBJ2-4; D is unresolved. CDR3 length equals 14 residues. Germline V gene lookup returns CDR1 SGHTA and CDR2 FQGNSA. Trimming left V 4 bases short and J 11 bases short, with 18 bases between. CDR3 nucleotide sequence: TGTGCCAGCAGCTCAAGGGCCGGTGACTCGGTTCAGTACTTC. This gives the protein CASSSRAGDSVQYF. Full variable domain (missing parts from reference TRBV7-2 and TRBJ2-4): GAGVSQSPSNKVTEKGKDVELRCDPISGHTALYWYRQSLGQGLEFLIYFQGNSAPDKSGLPSDRFSAERTGGSVSTLTIQRTQQEDSAVYLCASSSRAGDSVQYFGAGTRLSVL.

The genes are TRBV6-6 and TRBJ2-1; TRBD2 matches 7 bases. Germline loops: CDR1 MNHNY, CDR2 SVGAGI (reference sequence). The CDR3 contains 14 residues. V was pared by 4 bases and J by 2 bases, with 2 bases of the junction left unmatched. The CDR3 DNA reads as TGTGCCAGCAGTTTGAGCGGGACCTACAATGAGCAGTTCTTC. It is translated as CASSLSGTYNEQFF.

The gene calls are TRBV7-2 and TRBJ2-7; no clear D gene. Germline V gene sequence: CDR1 SGHTA, CDR2 FQGNSA. The ends were cut back, 1 base at V and 4 bases at J, with 8 bases in the middle. This CDR3 spans 13 amino acids. The CDR3 spells CASSLDLHYEQYF. The CDR3 nucleotides are TGTGCCAGCAGCTTAGATCTGCATTACGAGCAGTACTTC.

This clone was seen ten or more times. The chain uses TRBV27 and TRBJ1-2; no clear D. V lost 2 bases to trimming and J lost 4 bases, with 11 bases between them. Germline CDR1 MNHEY, CDR2 SMNVEV (reference sequence). The CDR3 has 14 amino acids. CDR3 bases: TGTGCCAGCAGTTTAAATCCCCAGACCTATGGCTACACCTTC. Its translation is CASSLNPQTYGYTF.

As to this clone: A far larger clone is just one base off, so this is likely a read error. Other DNA sequences in the sample encode the same CDR3. The chain is built from TRBV6-6 and TRBJ2-7, with 7 nucleotides matching TRBD2. Germline values: CDR1 MNHNY, CDR2 SVGAGI (reference sequence). The CDR3 contains 12 residues. The CDR3 is CASSYTPREQYF. For the CDR3, the DNA is TGTGCCAGCAGTTACACCCCGCGGGAGCAGTATTTC.

This clone was found a few times. The genes are TRBV7-6 and TRBJ1-4; weak D call: TRBD1 (5 bases). Germline assignment: CDR1 SGHVS and CDR2 FNYEAQ. This CDR3 spans 14 amino acids. V lost 5 bases and J lost 4, with 11 bases in between. The CDR3: CASSPYGGNEKLFF. The CDR3 DNA reads TGTGCCAGCAGCCCGTATGGGGGTAATGAAAAACTGTTTTTT.